Below are 18 T cell receptor beta chains sequenced from a single sample in a study of cytomegalovirus exposure and HLA in healthy donors. It was with 60 Vbeta and 13 Jbeta primers that the PCR ran. Assay: immunoSEQ multiplex PCR; the TCRdb copy retains only in-frame clones and omits some. The table shows fewer than 150,000 clones, with about 80% occurring only once. Sequencing used PBMCs. These receptors originate from a man younger than 45 in good health and CMV-seronegative.

The gene calls are TRBV5-4 and TRBJ2-7, with a possible D match to TRBD1 (6 bases). V lost 0 bases and J 2 bases, leaving 6 bases between the germline ends. There are 13 residues in the CDR3. Germline assignment: CDR1 SGHNT and CDR2 YYREEE (reference sequence). The DNA of the CDR3 is TGTGCCAGCAGCTTGGACAGGGCCTACGAGCAGTACTTC. This encodes CASSLDRAYEQYF.

This CDR3 reads CASTLTQGGLYGYTF. For the CDR3, the DNA is TGTGCCAGCACCCTGACGCAGGGGGGTCTCTATGGCTACACCTTC. This chain uses TRBV28 with TRBJ1-2; 7 positions match TRBD1. This CDR3 comprises 15 residues. Germline V CDR1 and CDR2: MDHEN, SYDVKM. The junction had 12 bases not matched to a gene; V was cut back by 7 bases and J by 4 bases.

The rearrangement links TRBV5-1 to TRBJ2-7; D gene uncertain. Trimming removed 4 bases from V and 6 bases from J, with 14 bases in between. This CDR3 comprises 13 residues. From germline, CDR1 is SGHRS and CDR2 YFSETQ. The CDR3 here is CASSLIPQVEQYF. The DNA for the CDR3 is TGCGCCAGCAGCCTAATACCGCAGGTCGAGCAGTACTTC. Together with reference TRBV5-1 and TRBJ2-7, the CDR3 gives the full variable domain: KAGVTQTPRYLIKTRGQQVTLSCSPISGHRSVSWYQQTPGQGLQFLFEYFSETQRNKGNFPGRFSGRQFSNSRSEMNVSTLELGDSALYLCASSLIPQVEQYFGPGTRLTVT.

The rearrangement uses TRBV4-1 and TRBJ2-1, with a weak D call TRBD2 (5 bases). The CDR3 has 13 residues. Trimming took 8 bases from V and 0 from J, leaving 8 bases between them. Looked up from germline, CDR1 is MGHRA and CDR2 is YSYEKL. The CDR3 nucleotides read TGCGCCAGCCGAGGGAGCTCCTACAATGAGCAGTTCTTC. Translated, it gives CASRGSSYNEQFF.

V gene TRBV7-3 combines with J gene TRBJ2-2; 13 bases agree with TRBD2. J was trimmed by 4 bases and V by 2 bases; bases with no gene match: 13. The CDR3 runs 20 residues. Germline values: CDR1 SGHTA, CDR2 FQGTGA. The CDR3 here is CASSLSGVTSGRVGTGELFF. The CDR3 bases are TGTGCCAGCAGCTTATCTGGGGTCACTAGCGGGAGGGTCGGCACCGGGGAGCTGTTTTTT.

The rearrangement joins TRBV5-4 to TRBJ2-7; maybe TRBD1 (7 bases). The germline V gene encodes CDR1 SGHNT and CDR2 YYREEE (reference sequence). The CDR3 covers 14 residues. Trimming stripped 10 bases from V and 1 base from J, with 18 bases between. This chain's CDR3 is CAVSQGGPSYEQYF. The CDR3 nucleotides are TGTGCCGTAAGCCAGGGGGGACCATCCTACGAGCAGTACTTC.

The chain has TRBV5-1 and TRBJ2-3; TRBD1 might be the D (5 bases). The CDR3 length is 14 residues. Germline V gives CDR1 SGHRS, CDR2 YFSETQ. The V and J ends lost 4 bases and 6 bases respectively, with 15 bases between them. CDR3 residues: CASSPRMGPDTQYF. As DNA, the CDR3 is TGCGCCAGCAGCCCCCGGATGGGGCCCGATACGCAGTATTTT.

The CDR3 protein is CASSFFSGYQPQHF. In nucleotides, the CDR3 is TGTGCCAGCAGTTTTTTCAGCGGTTATCAGCCCCAGCATTTT. V and J are TRBV28 and TRBJ1-5; no clear D gene. The ends were cut back, 3 bases at V and 5 bases at J, with 11 bases in the middle. The length of the CDR3 is 14 residues. Germline lookup yields CDR1 MDHEN and CDR2 SYDVKM. The full variable domain, completed using reference TRBV28 and TRBJ1-5, is DVKVTQSSRYLVKRTGEKVFLECVQDMDHENMFWYRQDPGLGLRLIYFSYDVKMKEKGDIPEGYSVSREKKERFSLILESASTNQTSMYLCASSFFSGYQPQHFGDGTRLSIL.

In regard to this clone: Relative to the germline gene, one junction end is altered; a read error may explain this. The rearrangement uses TRBV6-5 and TRBJ1-1; 9 nucleotides match TRBD1. Germline CDR1 reads MNHEY; CDR2 reads SVGAGI. The CDR3 extends over 13 amino acids. The DNA of the CDR3 is TGTGCCAGCAGACCCCCGGGACAGGGAAGGCTCACCTTT. Its translation is CASRPPGQGRLTF.

The rearrangement links TRBV28 to TRBJ1-5, with a weak D call TRBD1 (6 bases). V lost 6 bases and J 0 bases, leaving 15 bases between the germline ends. Germline CDR1 and CDR2: MDHEN and SYDVKM. The CDR3 consists of 16 residues. The CDR3 here is CASRPKQGYSNQPQHF. CDR3 nucleotides: TGTGCCAGCAGACCGAAACAGGGTTATAGCAATCAGCCCCAGCATTTT.

CDR3 residues: CASREQGLGNTIYF. The CDR3 DNA sequence: TGTGCCAGCAGGGAACAGGGGTTAGGAAACACCATATATTTT. This chain joins TRBV27 and TRBJ1-3; 7 nucleotides align to TRBD1. Trimming cost V 6 bases and J 4 bases; bases outside gene matches: 6. Per germline, CDR1 MNHEY and CDR2 SMNVEV (reference sequence). The CDR3 sequence is 14 residues long.

The sample holds a few counts of this clone. This chain connects TRBV2 to TRBJ1-4, with D possibly matching TRBD1 (6 bases). Germline CDR1 reads SNHLY; CDR2 reads FYNNEI. V shed 9 bases and J shed 0 bases, with 14 bases lying between them. The CDR3 is made up of 15 amino acids. The CDR3 DNA is TGTGCCAGTGAGGGGGGGCACGCAACTAATGAAAAACTGTTTTTT. Protein product: CASEGGHATNEKLFF.

J is TRBJ1-2 and V is TRBV19, with D possibly TRBD1 on 6 matching bases. This CDR3 contains 14 residues. V shed 11 bases and J shed 8 bases, with 24 bases lying between them. Germline loops: CDR1 LNHDA, CDR2 SQIVND (reference sequence). The CDR3 spells CASNEGVGSIGYTF. The DNA for the CDR3 is TGTGCCTCGAATGAGGGGGTTGGTTCGATAGGCTACACCTTC.

The rearrangement joins TRBV6-1 to TRBJ2-7; TRBD2 aligns across 12 bases. This CDR3 is 12 amino acids long. In germline, CDR1 is MNHNS, CDR2 SASEGT. Trimming cost V 6 bases and J 10 bases; bases outside gene matches: 4. The CDR3 is CASRLAGGTQYF. In DNA, the CDR3 is TGTGCCAGCAGACTAGCGGGAGGAACACAGTACTTC.

This clone has just a few counts. The rearrangement joins TRBV5-1 to TRBJ2-2; the D gene is possibly TRBD1 (5 bases). Between the trimmed V and J ends, which lost 4 bases and 6 bases, there was a span of 19 bases. Germline V gene data show CDR1 as SGHRS and CDR2 as YFSETQ. The length of the CDR3 is 16 residues. Written as DNA, the CDR3 is TGCGCCAGCAGCCCAGCCGGTCTTAGCAGGGCCGGGGAGCTGTTTTTT. Residues: CASSPAGLSRAGELFF.

The chain recombines TRBV7-2 with TRBJ1-2, with 10 nucleotides matching TRBD1. The germline CDR1 and CDR2 sequences are SGHTA and FQGNSA. Losses at the gene ends were 5 bases for V and 4 bases for J; bases not matched to a gene: 7. The CDR3 has 15 residues. The CDR3 coding sequence is TGTGCCAGCAGCCCGACAGGGGGCGATCCCTATGGCTACACCTTC. Its translation: CASSPTGGDPYGYTF.

This clone was observed a handful of times. J is TRBJ1-1 and V is TRBV10-1; D is undetermined. CDR1 WNHNN and CDR2 SYGVQD come from the germline V gene (reference sequence). The ends were cut back, 10 bases at V and 2 bases at J, with 8 bases in the middle. The CDR3 extends over 11 amino acids. In DNA form, the CDR3 reads TGCGCCACCCGGACTAACACTGAAGCTTTCTTT. It yields the protein CATRTNTEAFF.

The V gene is TRBV4-1, the J gene TRBJ1-5, with 9 bases that match TRBD1. Losses at the gene ends were 3 bases for V and 2 bases for J; bases not matched to a gene: 14. Germline CDR1 MGHRA, CDR2 YSYEKL. The CDR3 runs 19 residues. The CDR3 coding sequence is TGCGCCAGCAGCCAGGAAAAATGGACAGGGGTAGTTGGCAATCAGCCCCAGCATTTT. It yields the protein CASSQEKWTGVVGNQPQHF.